This T cell receptor beta chain is drawn from a study of blood T cell repertoires in COVID-19. On the study more broadly: The United States, Italy and Spain supplied acute and convalescent COVID-19 samples. T cells, B-cell-depleted T cells, or PBMCs provided the cDNA or gDNA that served as material.

Here immunoSEQ multiplex PCR was the method, and the copy in TCRdb shows in-frame clones only, minus some. Of fewer than 200,000 clones in the sample, over 75% were seen once. The sequenced material came from PBMCs or T cells enriched from blood (not recorded which). The clonotype originates from a woman between 18 and 29 years old who had recovered from COVID-19.

CDR3 region: CASSQGSLKVNYGYTF. DNA for the CDR3: TGCGCCAGCAGCCAGGGAAGCCTAAAAGTTAACTATGGCTACACCTTC. V usage is TRBV5-1 and J usage is TRBJ1-2; a possible D gene is TRBD1 (5 bases). The CDR3 runs to 16 residues. CDR1 and CDR2 from the germline V gene are SGHRS and YFSETQ. V was clipped by 4 bases and J by 1 base, with 17 bases between them. The full variable domain, with the rest looked up from reference TRBV5-1 and TRBJ1-2, is KAGVTQTPRYLIKTRGQQVTLSCSPISGHRSVSWYQQTPGQGLQFLFEYFSETQRNKGNFPGRFSGRQFSNSRSEMNVSTLELGDSALYLCASSQGSLKVNYGYTFGSGTRLTVV.